These T cell receptor beta chains were read from a single sample in a study of blood T cell repertoires in COVID-19. Assay: immunoSEQ multiplex PCR; the TCRdb copy retains only in-frame clones and omits some. This sample has approximately 480,000 clones; roughly 89% occur once, and the top ten carry roughly 0.92%. Sequenced sample: peripheral blood. Source of these receptors: a man in his late teens or twenties with COVID-19, enrolled during active disease. Both conserved end residues are trimmed from each CDR3. The order of the fields is J gene, V gene, D gene, CDR3 protein. The D gene is left open where the match is weak.

j_gene: TRBJ1-1; v_gene: TRBV7-9; d_gene: TRBD1; CDR3aa: ASSYMTGEVAEAF
j_gene: TRBJ2-1; v_gene: TRBV5-1; d_gene: TRBD2; CDR3aa: ASSGFSGSSYNEQF
j_gene: TRBJ1-3; v_gene: TRBV5-1; d_gene: .; CDR3aa: ASSSDISGNTIY
j_gene: TRBJ2-7; v_gene: TRBV13; d_gene: TRBD2; CDR3aa: ASSLTGGGKRSEQY
j_gene: TRBJ1-1; v_gene: TRBV5-5; d_gene: TRBD1; CDR3aa: ASSLVVGTGVGEAF
j_gene: TRBJ1-1; v_gene: TRBV9; d_gene: TRBD1; CDR3aa: ASSVGQGVMNTEAF
j_gene: TRBJ2-1; v_gene: TRBV2; d_gene: TRBD2; CDR3aa: ASSSGGGSWYNEQF
j_gene: TRBJ1-3; v_gene: TRBV27; d_gene: .; CDR3aa: ASVSPGNTIY
j_gene: TRBJ2-1; v_gene: TRBV2; d_gene: TRBD2; CDR3aa: ASVGTSGYNEQF
j_gene: TRBJ2-5; v_gene: TRBV12-3/TRBV12-4; d_gene: .; CDR3aa: ASSLIRGETQY
j_gene: TRBJ2-5; v_gene: TRBV9; d_gene: TRBD1; CDR3aa: ASSEGQGTQETQY
j_gene: TRBJ2-3; v_gene: TRBV30; d_gene: TRBD2; CDR3aa: AWSVGTSATDTQY
j_gene: TRBJ1-2; v_gene: TRBV7-2; d_gene: .; CDR3aa: ASSLVGHYTGYT
j_gene: TRBJ2-5; v_gene: TRBV12-5; d_gene: .; CDR3aa: ASGLPLETQY
j_gene: TRBJ2-3; v_gene: TRBV7-9; d_gene: TRBD2; CDR3aa: ASSLGGLAGRQVTDTQY
j_gene: TRBJ2-2; v_gene: TRBV12-3/TRBV12-4; d_gene: .; CDR3aa: ASSSSVTGELF
j_gene: TRBJ2-7; v_gene: TRBV29-1; d_gene: .; CDR3aa: SVAGRTASYEQY
j_gene: TRBJ2-7; v_gene: TRBV5-1; d_gene: .; CDR3aa: ASSLEAGFEQY
j_gene: TRBJ1-1; v_gene: TRBV20-1; d_gene: .; CDR3aa: SASDGGANTEAF
j_gene: TRBJ2-3; v_gene: TRBV4-2; d_gene: .; CDR3aa: ASSQELGGTDTQY
j_gene: TRBJ1-4; v_gene: TRBV18; d_gene: .; CDR3aa: ASSPPNRRGGATNEKLF
j_gene: TRBJ2-2; v_gene: TRBV19; d_gene: .; CDR3aa: ASNTIARTGELF
j_gene: TRBJ2-3; v_gene: TRBV13; d_gene: TRBD2; CDR3aa: ASSAPWGLAGASSTDTQY
j_gene: TRBJ1-5; v_gene: TRBV6-6; d_gene: .; CDR3aa: ASSSGNQPQH
j_gene: TRBJ2-5; v_gene: TRBV4-1; d_gene: .; CDR3aa: ASSPGMARDPRETQY
j_gene: TRBJ2-7; v_gene: TRBV10-3; d_gene: TRBD2; CDR3aa: AIRGEGRHEQY
j_gene: TRBJ2-3; v_gene: TRBV6-6; d_gene: TRBD2; CDR3aa: ASSGTSGSSDTQY
j_gene: TRBJ2-7; v_gene: TRBV5-5; d_gene: .; CDR3aa: ASSLGTLYEQY
j_gene: TRBJ1-1; v_gene: TRBV9; d_gene: .; CDR3aa: ASSVETGTEAF
j_gene: TRBJ2-7; v_gene: TRBV12-3/TRBV12-4; d_gene: TRBD2; CDR3aa: ASSSGGPEQY
j_gene: TRBJ1-6; v_gene: TRBV6-1; d_gene: .; CDR3aa: ASSEPPGPLH
j_gene: TRBJ1-1; v_gene: TRBV9; d_gene: .; CDR3aa: ASSVGQGNTEAF
j_gene: TRBJ1-5; v_gene: TRBV25-1; d_gene: .; CDR3aa: ASSEGGDSNQPQH
j_gene: TRBJ1-4; v_gene: TRBV5-5; d_gene: .; CDR3aa: ASSSLSRGDEKLF
j_gene: TRBJ1-2; v_gene: TRBV5-1; d_gene: TRBD1; CDR3aa: ASSLAPTGEGYGYT
j_gene: TRBJ2-7; v_gene: TRBV6-6; d_gene: .; CDR3aa: ASSLFPAYEQY
j_gene: TRBJ1-5; v_gene: TRBV19; d_gene: .; CDR3aa: ASSIGGHQPQH
j_gene: TRBJ2-1; v_gene: TRBV6-5; d_gene: TRBD2; CDR3aa: ASTRLAGHNEQF
j_gene: TRBJ2-2; v_gene: TRBV11-2; d_gene: .; CDR3aa: ASSLDPLGAGELF